This paragraph reports one TCR beta chain. Judged by its sample share, this clone qualifies as medium-sized (0.01 to 0.1%). It lacks a known antigen. Base qualities were left out, and no much larger clone turns up one base away. To prepare the library, PCR was applied. The sequencer was an Illumina HiSeq 4000. The TCR beta-chain CDR3 region of each patient was profiled by high-throughput sequencing. Per the authors' processing: CDR3 differences across clinicopathological groups were used to build a classifier for discriminating distant-metastatic papillary thyroid cancer patients. The Shannon index was used to measure repertoire diversity, and the Morisita-Horn index was used to measure how similar tumor and blood repertoires were. TCRdb reprocessing: public reads trimmed at Q25 with fastp, clones called with MiXCR, in-frame beta chains kept. TCRdb assigned the V and J calls; the authors' analysis was not used. The sample table contains around 14,000 clones; only one count was recorded for roughly 27% of them. 9.5% to 13% of the sample is in the top ten clones.

Inclusive of the bounding cysteine and phenylalanine, the CDR3 is 16 residues long. Only CDR3 DNA is held: 48 bases, read in frame from base 1. Based on the germline V gene (reference sequence), the CDR1 and CDR2 sequences are PRHDT and FYEKMQ. Trimming at the junction amounts to 1 base on V and 0 bases on J, and the germline ends lie 12 bases apart. Before undergoing thyroid surgery, none of the patients had been given any kind of treatment. Using T-cell receptor beta sequencing, the researchers looked back retrospectively at clinical samples from patients, gathered between about 2012 and 2018. The data belong to a study of metastatic and nonmetastatic thyroid tumors (dated by TCRdb to about 2020). Some background on the complete study: Repertoires were compared across peripheral blood and tumor or nodule tissue samples from malignant and benign thyroid patients.

Broader findings and caveats from the paper: In both blood and tumor samples, malignant tumors were reported to have significantly higher TCR beta diversity than benign nodules.

Sequencing input: tumor tissue. The sequence was obtained from a female donor with papillary thyroid cancer or a benign thyroid nodule (not recorded which). Some clones in this sample may be carry-over from other donors' samples. The rearranged chain carries TRBV13 and TRBJ1-2; the D gene lacks a confident call. The nucleotide sequence is TGTGCCAGCAGCTTAGATCCACAAGGACCTAACTATGGCTACACCTTC. It encodes CASSLDPQGPNYGYTF.